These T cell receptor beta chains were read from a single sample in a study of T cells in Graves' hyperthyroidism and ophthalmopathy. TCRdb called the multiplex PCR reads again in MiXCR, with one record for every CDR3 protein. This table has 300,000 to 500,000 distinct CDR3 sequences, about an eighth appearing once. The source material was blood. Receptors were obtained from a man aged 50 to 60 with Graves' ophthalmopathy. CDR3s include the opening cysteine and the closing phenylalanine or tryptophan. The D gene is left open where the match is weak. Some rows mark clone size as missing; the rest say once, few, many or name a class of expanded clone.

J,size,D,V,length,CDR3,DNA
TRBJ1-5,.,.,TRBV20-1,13,CSARGLQDQPQHF,TGCAGTGCTAGAGGTTTACAGGACCAGCCCCAGCATTTT
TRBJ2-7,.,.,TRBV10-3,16,CAISESGREIKGEQYF,TGTGCCATCAGTGAGTCTGGCAGAGAGATTAAGGGCGAGCAGTACTTC
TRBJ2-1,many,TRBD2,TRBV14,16,CASSQGRGGAYNEQFF,TGTGCCAGCAGCCAAGGCCGGGGAGGGGCCTACAATGAGCAGTTCTTC
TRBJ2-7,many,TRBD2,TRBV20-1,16,CSARGLREAGGNEQYF,TGCAGTGCTAGGGGATTGAGGGAAGCGGGAGGAAACGAGCAGTACTTC
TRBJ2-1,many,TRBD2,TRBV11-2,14,CASSFRGEFNEQFF,TGTGCCAGCAGCTTCCGGGGGGAGTTCAATGAGCAGTTCTTC
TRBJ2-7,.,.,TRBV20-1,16,CSAAPTIGKYAYEQYF,TGCAGTGCCGCACCTACCATCGGGAAGTACGCCTACGAGCAGTACTTC
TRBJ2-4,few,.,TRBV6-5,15,CASSYPGTGKNIQYF,TGTGCCAGCAGTTACCCGGGGACGGGCAAAAACATTCAGTACTTC
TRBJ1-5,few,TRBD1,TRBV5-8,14,CASSSGPQGFPQHF,TGTGCCAGCAGTTCAGGGCCACAGGGGTTCCCCCAGCATTTT
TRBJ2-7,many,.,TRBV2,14,CASTEGRSSYEQYF,TGTGCCAGCACTGAGGGACGGAGCTCCTACGAGCAGTACTTC
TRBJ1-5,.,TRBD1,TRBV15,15,CATSREAGGNQPQHF,TGTGCCACCAGCAGAGAGGCAGGGGGTAATCAGCCCCAGCATTTT
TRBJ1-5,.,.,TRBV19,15,CASNKALGGNQPQHF,TGTGCCAGTAATAAGGCACTCGGCGGCAATCAGCCCCAGCATTTT
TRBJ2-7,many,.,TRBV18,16,CASSPKPAGSSYEQYF,TGTGCCAGCTCACCAAAGCCAGCCGGGAGCTCCTACGAGCAGTACTTC
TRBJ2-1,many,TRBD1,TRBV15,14,CATSTWTGNNEQFF,TGTGCCACCAGCACCTGGACAGGGAACAATGAGCAGTTCTTC
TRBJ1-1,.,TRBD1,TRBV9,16,CASSAPGQGAFTEAFF,TGTGCCAGCAGCGCACCGGGACAGGGGGCATTTACTGAAGCTTTCTTT
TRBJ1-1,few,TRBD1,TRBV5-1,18,CASSPWTGAGLGNTEAFF,TGCGCCAGCAGCCCGTGGACAGGGGCAGGGTTGGGGAACACTGAAGCTTTCTTT
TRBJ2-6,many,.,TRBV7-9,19,CASSSNSFPSPSGANVLTF,TGTGCCAGCAGCTCCAACTCGTTTCCTTCCCCCTCTGGGGCCAACGTCCTGACTTTC
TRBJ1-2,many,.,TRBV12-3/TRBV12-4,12,CASSFGGADYTF,TGTGCCAGCAGTTTCGGGGGGGCTGATTACACCTTC
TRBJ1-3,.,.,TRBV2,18,CASSVSPLQGSSGNTIYF,TGTGCCAGCAGTGTGAGCCCCCTCCAGGGAAGCTCTGGAAACACCATATATTTT
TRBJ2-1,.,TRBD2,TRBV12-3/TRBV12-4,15,CASNTILARDNEQFF,TGTGCCAGCAACACCATACTAGCGAGAGACAATGAGCAGTTCTTC
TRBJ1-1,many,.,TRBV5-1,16,CASSPRLGGENTEAFF,TGCGCCAGCAGCCCCAGGTTGGGGGGGGAGAACACTGAAGCTTTCTTT
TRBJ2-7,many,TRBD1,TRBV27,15,CASKIGQGLSYEQYF,TGTGCCAGCAAGATCGGACAGGGACTCTCCTACGAGCAGTACTTC
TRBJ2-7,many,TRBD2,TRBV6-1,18,CASSEQDSGTSGSYEQYF,TGTGCCAGCTCGGAACAGGATTCCGGGACTAGCGGCTCCTACGAGCAGTACTTC
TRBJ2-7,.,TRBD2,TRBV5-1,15,CASRGLAGAIYEQYF,TGCGCCAGCAGAGGACTGGCGGGAGCCATCTACGAGCAGTACTTC
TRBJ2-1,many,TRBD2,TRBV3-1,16,CASSSYSGSAYNEQFF,TGTGCCAGCAGCTCTTATAGCGGGAGTGCCTACAATGAGCAGTTCTTC
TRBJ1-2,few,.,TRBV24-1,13,CATSGDRVDGYTF,TGTGCCACCAGTGGCGACCGGGTGGATGGCTACACCTTC
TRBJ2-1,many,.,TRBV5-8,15,CASSGEATVYNEQFF,TGTGCCAGCAGCGGGGAGGCCACGGTCTACAATGAGCAGTTCTTC
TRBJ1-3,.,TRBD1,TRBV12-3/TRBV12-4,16,CASSSQKTGSGNTIYF,TGTGCCAGCAGTTCCCAAAAGACAGGGAGCGGAAACACCATATATTTT
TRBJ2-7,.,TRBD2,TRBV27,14,CASSSGGLDYEQYF,TGTGCCAGCAGTTCGGGGGGTTTAGACTACGAGCAGTACTTC
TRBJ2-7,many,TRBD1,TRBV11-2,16,CASSENSRQGSYEQYF,TGTGCCAGCAGTGAAAATTCCCGACAGGGCTCCTACGAGCAGTACTTC
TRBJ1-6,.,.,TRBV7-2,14,CASSLGRHNPPLHF,TGTGCCAGCAGCTTGGGCAGGCATAATCCACCCCTCCACTTT
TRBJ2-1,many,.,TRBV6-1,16,CASSGRGTDSYNEQFF,TGTGCCAGCAGTGGACGAGGGACTGACTCCTACAATGAGCAGTTCTTC
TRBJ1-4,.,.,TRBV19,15,CASNGRVATNEKLFF,TGTGCCAGTAACGGCCGGGTAGCAACTAATGAAAAACTGTTTTTT
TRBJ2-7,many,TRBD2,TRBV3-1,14,CASSQWRGNYEQYF,TGTGCCAGCAGCCAATGGCGGGGGAACTACGAGCAGTACTTC
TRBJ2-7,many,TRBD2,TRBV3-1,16,CASSRGTSGRAGEQYF,TGTGCCAGCAGCCGAGGGACTAGCGGGAGGGCCGGCGAGCAGTACTTC
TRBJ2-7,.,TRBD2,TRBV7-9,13,CASSWGGSNEQYF,TGTGCCAGCAGCTGGGGCGGGAGCAACGAGCAGTACTTC
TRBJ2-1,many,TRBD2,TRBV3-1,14,CASSLAGGTNEQFF,TGTGCCAGCAGCCTAGCGGGAGGAACGAATGAGCAGTTCTTC
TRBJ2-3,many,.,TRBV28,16,CASRGERVLGGDTQYF,TGTGCCAGCAGGGGAGAGCGGGTATTAGGTGGAGATACGCAGTATTTT
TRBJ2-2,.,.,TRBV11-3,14,CASSPEGLAGELFF,TGTGCCAGCAGCCCGGAGGGCCTGGCCGGGGAGCTGTTTTTT
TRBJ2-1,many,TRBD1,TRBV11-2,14,CASRTAQGAHEQFF,TGTGCCAGCAGAACAGCACAGGGGGCACATGAGCAGTTCTTC
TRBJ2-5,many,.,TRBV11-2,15,CASSLGPGFQETQYF,TGTGCCAGCAGCTTAGGTCCGGGGTTCCAAGAGACCCAGTACTTC
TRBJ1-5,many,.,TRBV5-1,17,CASPSTRTEYSNQPQHF,TGCGCCAGCCCAAGCACGCGGACGGAGTATAGCAATCAGCCCCAGCATTTT
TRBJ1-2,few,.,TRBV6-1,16,CASTPRAGLRFAGYTF,TGTGCCAGCACCCCACGGGCAGGGTTGCGGTTCGCTGGCTACACCTTC
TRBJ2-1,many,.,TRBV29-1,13,CSVDTGRYNEQFF,TGCAGCGTTGATACAGGCAGGTACAATGAGCAGTTCTTC
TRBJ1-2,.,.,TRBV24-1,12,CATSDSVYGYTF,TGTGCCACCAGTGATTCCGTCTATGGCTACACCTTC
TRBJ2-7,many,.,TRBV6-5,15,CASSYSIGRVYEQYF,TGTGCCAGCAGTTACTCGATCGGGAGAGTGTACGAGCAGTACTTC
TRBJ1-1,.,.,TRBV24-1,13,CATSDLGTGEAFF,TGTGCCACCAGTGATTTGGGGACGGGTGAAGCTTTCTTT
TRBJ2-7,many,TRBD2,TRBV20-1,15,CSARSGTSGTEEQYF,TGCAGTGCCCGTTCCGGGACTAGCGGGACGGAAGAGCAGTACTTC
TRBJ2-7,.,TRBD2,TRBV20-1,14,CSAARGGRTYEQYF,TGCAGTGCCGCCCGGGGGGGGCGCACCTACGAGCAGTACTTC
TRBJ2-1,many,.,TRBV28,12,CASSSSLNEQFF,TGTGCCAGCAGTTCATCCCTTAATGAGCAGTTCTTC
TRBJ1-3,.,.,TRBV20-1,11,CSARVQGSIYF,TGCAGTGCTAGAGTCCAGGGTAGCATATATTTT
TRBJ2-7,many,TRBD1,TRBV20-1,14,CSARQTGNYYEQYF,TGCAGTGCTAGACAGACAGGGAATTATTACGAGCAGTACTTC
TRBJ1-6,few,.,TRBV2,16,CASSLNSIEHNSPLHF,TGTGCCAGCAGCCTAAATTCGATAGAGCATAATTCACCCCTCCACTTT
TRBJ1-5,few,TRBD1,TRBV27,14,CASGRVQGSQPQHF,TGTGCCAGCGGCCGGGTACAGGGGAGTCAGCCCCAGCATTTT
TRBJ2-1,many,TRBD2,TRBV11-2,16,CASSRTSGNTYNEQFF,TGTGCCAGCAGCCGGACTAGCGGGAACACCTACAATGAGCAGTTCTTC
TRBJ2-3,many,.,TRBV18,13,CASSPLDTDTQYF,TGTGCCAGCTCACCGCTGGACACAGATACGCAGTATTTT